This TCR beta chain appears in the sequencing data of a study of Ad26.COV2.S vaccination and SARS-CoV-2 variants. For the study at large: Dosing was one shot or two shots 56 days apart. Study-wide points: For non-spike TCRs, breadth in vaccine recipients resembled that in placebo recipients. Researchers cautioned that TCR breadth and depth analyses may have underestimated total T cell responses. While placebo recipients had lower spike-specific TCR breadth, vaccine recipients had more.

V was trimmed by 5 bases and J by 4 bases, leaving 9 bases between them. Germline CDR1 reads LNHDA; CDR2 reads SQIVND (reference sequence). The CDR3 extends over 13 amino acids. On this clone: Its specificity is unknown.

The table came from immunoSEQ multiplex PCR; TCRdb's copy has only in-frame clones and leaves some out. The sample yields fewer than 400,000 clones, approximately 86% seen once. As to treatment: around 19 received Ad26.COV2.S at low or high dose, single or two shots; a few received placebo; per-sample allocation not given. The samples were gathered on day 63 after the first injection of vaccine or placebo. The receptor's source is a person between 18 and 65 years old who received the Ad26.COV2.S COVID-19 vaccine or a placebo. The input for sequencing was peripheral blood, taken in a trial of Ad26.COV2.S vaccine versus placebo. J is TRBJ1-5 and V is TRBV19, with D hard to call. The CDR3 nucleotides read TGTGCCAGTAGTCCGGCCGAAAATCAGCCCCAGCATTTT. This gives the protein CASSPAENQPQHF.